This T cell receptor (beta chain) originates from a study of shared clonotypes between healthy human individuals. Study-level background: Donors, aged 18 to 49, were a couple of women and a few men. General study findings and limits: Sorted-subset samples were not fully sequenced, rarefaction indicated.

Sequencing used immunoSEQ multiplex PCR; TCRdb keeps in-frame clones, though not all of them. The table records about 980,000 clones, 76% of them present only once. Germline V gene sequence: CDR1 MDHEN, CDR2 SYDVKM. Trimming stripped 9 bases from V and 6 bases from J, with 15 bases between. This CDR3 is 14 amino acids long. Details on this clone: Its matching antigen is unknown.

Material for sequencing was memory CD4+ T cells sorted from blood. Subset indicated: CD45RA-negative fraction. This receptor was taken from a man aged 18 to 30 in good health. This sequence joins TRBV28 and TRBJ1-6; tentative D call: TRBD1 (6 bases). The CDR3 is CASTLGGTNSPLHF. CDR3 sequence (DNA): TGTGCCAGTACTCTAGGGGGGACTAATTCACCCCTCCACTTT. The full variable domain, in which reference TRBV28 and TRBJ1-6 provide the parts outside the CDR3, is DVKVTQSSRYLVKRTGEKVFLECVQDMDHENMFWYRQDPGLGLRLIYFSYDVKMKEKGDIPEGYSVSREKKERFSLILESASTNQTSMYLCASTLGGTNSPLHFGNGTRLTVT.